This T cell receptor beta chain was identified during a study of T cells in localized non-small cell lung cancer. Profiled with immunoSEQ multiplex PCR; TCRdb holds only in-frame clones, not every one. The sample includes 130,000 or so clones, 70% to 90% of them seen just once. CDR1 is SGHTA and CDR2 is FQGTGA in the germline V gene. This CDR3 has 15 residues. V was trimmed by 0 bases and J by 3 bases, leaving 8 bases between them. The V and J genes are TRBV7-3 and TRBJ1-4; no definite D call. The sequence derives from a female donor of 60 years or more with stage I lung adenocarcinoma. The input for sequencing was peripheral blood, taken before any cancer treatment. The CDR3 is CASSLTGKPNEKLFF. As DNA, the CDR3 is TGTGCCAGCAGCTTAACGGGTAAACCTAATGAAAAACTGTTTTTT.